What follows is one T cell receptor beta chain and its context. Its cognate antigen is unknown. This specimen comes from a study of cytomegalovirus exposure and HLA in healthy donors. Study details: It was reported in a later analysis that the 90 to 150 validation repertoires used the same platform as the approximately 670 first-cohort repertoires. Findings and caveats of the study: Most TCRs appeared rarely, but some public TCRs recurred in many donors. Through in vitro validation, three CMV-associated chains were shown to be specific for CMV antigens.

Repertoires were generated with immunoSEQ multiplex PCR, while TCRdb's copy carries only in-frame clones and drops some. The repertoire holds under 250,000 clones, with roughly nine tenths as singletons. Sequencing was done on a sample of PBMCs. The origin of this receptor is a man between 18 and 29 years old in good health and CMV-seropositive.

The DNA of the CDR3 is TGTGCCAGCAGGAGGGGGACAGGGGGCTTTTGGGAGACCCAGTACTTC. Protein sequence: CASRRGTGGFWETQYF. The chain links TRBV2 to TRBJ2-5, with 12 nucleotides matching TRBD1. The V gene's germline CDR1 is SNHLY and CDR2 FYNNEI. J lost 5 bases, V lost 6 bases, and 10 bases had no gene match. This CDR3 region has 16 residues.